The 32 T cell receptor beta chains listed next were all sequenced from one sample in a study of T cell responses to AZD1222 COVID-19 vaccine (dated by TCRdb to 2020 to 2023). This specimen's time point label, per the study, means: baseline before first vaccination. Library preparation employed the immunoSEQ multiplex PCR assay. The source is immuneACCESS, and TCRdb retained only in-frame sequences with V and J called. Part of the clones is not carried over; for the studies checked, unresolved V genes explain less than half of this, and the remainder is unexplained. The sample contains around 60,000 clones, about 90% of them found a single time. The ten largest clones add up to 4.5% to 5.5% of the sample. The sequences come from peripheral blood, collected on day 0 of AZD1222 vaccination. These receptor sequences come from an adult in good health.

This rearrangement joins TRBV21-1 to TRBJ2-4; the table's D call, TRBD2, was not checked against the DNA. TRBV21-1 is listed as a pseudogene. The CDR3 has 17 residues. The CDR3 DNA reads as TGTGCCAGCAGCAAAGCGGGGCTAGCGGTAGCCAAAAACATTCAGTACTTC. It specifies CASSKAGLAVAKNIQYF.

This clone was observed a single time. Written as DNA, the CDR3 is TGTGCCAGCAGTTCAGGGGGAACTAACTATGGCTACACCTTC. This translates into CASSSGGTNYGYTF. The J gene is TRBJ1-2, the V gene TRBV2, with 7 bases matching TRBD1. The CDR3 covers 14 residues. V gave up 5 bases and J gave up 0 bases; unmatched junction bases: 3. The germline V gene encodes CDR1 SNHLY and CDR2 FYNNEI.

The rearrangement links TRBV5-1 to TRBJ2-3, with no clear D. This CDR3 region has 13 residues. Germline values: CDR1 SGHRS, CDR2 YFSETQ. V dropped 1 base and J dropped 2 bases, with 5 bases sitting between them. CDR3 residues: CASSLHFTDTQYF. The CDR3 bases are TGCGCCAGCAGCTTGCACTTCACAGATACGCAGTATTTT.

The CDR3 loop reads CASSYGEVGNTEAFF. The DNA of the CDR3 is TGCGCCAGCAGCTACGGTGAGGTGGGGAACACTGAAGCTTTCTTT. The chain is built from TRBV5-1 and TRBJ1-1; D remains unclear. CDR1 and CDR2 from the germline V gene are SGHRS and YFSETQ. V was clipped by 3 bases and J by 1 base, with 13 bases between them. The CDR3 is 15 residues long.

The genes are TRBV19 and TRBJ2-2; TRBD2 agrees at 9 bases. Looked up from germline, CDR1 is LNHDA and CDR2 is SQIVND (reference sequence). Unmatched junction bases numbered 6, after V lost 7 bases and J lost 0 bases. This CDR3 contains 16 residues. DNA for the CDR3: TGTGCCAGTAAGGGTAGCGGGGGCACGAACACCGGGGAGCTGTTTTTT. Translating gives CASKGSGGTNTGELFF.

This chain uses TRBV10-2 with TRBJ1-1; 7 bases agree with TRBD1. Looked up from germline, CDR1 is WSHSY and CDR2 is SAAADI. The trim removed 2 bases at V and 8 bases at J, leaving 5 bases unmatched. This CDR3 is 13 amino acids long. This CDR3 is CASSELGQKEAFF. The CDR3 DNA reads as TGCGCCAGCAGTGAGCTGGGACAGAAGGAAGCTTTCTTT.

The CDR3 DNA follows: TGTGCCAGCAAACATAGCTCAAGCAATCAGCCCCAGCATTTT. Protein product: CASKHSSSNQPQHF. The chain uses TRBV6-5 and TRBJ1-5; D gene uncertain. Germline V gene lookup returns CDR1 MNHEY and CDR2 SVGAGI. The CDR3 extends over 14 amino acids. V lost 7 bases, J lost 1 base, and 11 bases lay in between.

The chain combines TRBV6-5 with TRBJ2-2; TRBD2 might be the D (6 bases). The V gene lost 8 bases and the J gene lost 2 bases, with 12 bases spanning the gap. Germline V gives CDR1 MNHEY, CDR2 SVGAGI. This CDR3 is built from 14 residues. CDR3 in amino acids: CASCPGENTGELFF. The DNA of the CDR3 is TGTGCCAGCTGCCCGGGAGAAAACACCGGGGAGCTGTTTTTT.

The CDR3 sequence: CASRDSGVTNTEAFF. The DNA of the CDR3 is TGTGCCAGTAGAGACTCAGGGGTTACGAACACTGAAGCTTTCTTT. The chain joins TRBV19 to TRBJ1-1, with D possibly TRBD1 on 6 matching bases. The V end lost 6 bases, the J end lost 1 base, and 15 bases lay between the germline ends. The CDR3 sequence is 15 residues long. CDR1 LNHDA and CDR2 SQIVND come from the germline V gene (reference sequence).

V and J are TRBV5-1 and TRBJ2-5; D is uncertain. The V gene lost 6 bases and the J gene lost 0 bases, with 6 bases spanning the gap. Germline CDR1 is SGHRS and CDR2 is YFSETQ. The CDR3 is made up of 12 amino acids. DNA for the CDR3: TGCGCCAGCACCGGGTACCAAGAGACCCAGTACTTC. Residues: CASTGYQETQYF.

The V and J genes are TRBV10-3 and TRBJ2-2, with D unresolved. The V end was cut by 6 bases, the J end by 2 bases, with 16 bases between. CDR1 and CDR2 (germline): ENHRY, SYGVKD. The CDR3 has 16 amino acids. Here the CDR3 reads CAISAVMVVNTGELFF. The CDR3 nucleotides read TGTGCCATCAGCGCTGTTATGGTGGTAAACACCGGGGAGCTGTTTTTT.

The chain couples TRBV18 to TRBJ2-5, with D maybe TRBD1 (6 bases). In germline, CDR1 is KGHSH, CDR2 LQKENI. This CDR3 is built from 12 residues. V gave up 8 bases and J gave up 5 bases, with 12 bases separating them. The CDR3 protein is CASNRERETQYF. In DNA, the CDR3 is TGTGCCAGCAACAGGGAGAGGGAGACCCAGTACTTC. Drawing the rest from reference TRBV18 and TRBJ2-5, the complete variable domain is NAGVMQNPRHLVRRRGQEARLRCSPMKGHSHVYWYRQLPEEGLKFMVYLQKENIIDESGMPKERFSAEFPKEGPSILRIQQVVRGDSAAYFCASNRERETQYFGPGTRLLVL.

This chain joins TRBV19 and TRBJ1-5; D may be TRBD1 (5 bases). Germline CDR1 is LNHDA and CDR2 is SQIVND (reference sequence). The length of the CDR3 is 14 residues. Trimming cost V 10 bases and J 4 bases, with 17 bases left between them. DNA of the CDR3: TGTGCCACTCAAGACAGAAGTAGGAATCAGCCCCAGCATTTT. This translates into CATQDRSRNQPQHF.

The J gene is TRBJ1-2, the V gene TRBV7-2; TRBD1 might be the D (6 bases). The CDR3 has 14 residues. V was trimmed by 8 bases and J by 5 bases, leaving 18 bases between them. CDR1 is SGHTA, CDR2 FQGNSA, per germline. The CDR3 nucleotides read TGTGCCAGCGCGGTGGGGGCAACCGGGTATGGCTACACCTTC. Its protein is CASAVGATGYGYTF.

V is TRBV19 and J is TRBJ1-2, with a weak D call TRBD1 (6 bases). The V gene's germline CDR1 is LNHDA and CDR2 SQIVND (reference sequence). This CDR3 has 14 amino acids. V was pared by 7 bases and J by 4 bases, with 16 bases between. CDR3 in DNA: TGTGCCAGTACCCCTAGGGGGGTCGGCTATGGCTACACCTTC. It encodes CASTPRGVGYGYTF.

The chain is built from TRBV6-6 and TRBJ2-1; D call uncertain. Germline values: CDR1 MNHNY, CDR2 SVGAGI (reference sequence). The CDR3 has 15 residues. V was cut by 5 bases and J by 3 bases, with 14 bases left in between. CDR3 in DNA: TGTGCCAGCAGTGACGGCGGACCGCTCTACAATGAGCAGTTCTTC. Protein: CASSDGGPLYNEQFF.

J is TRBJ1-2 and V is TRBV6-5, with D perhaps matching TRBD1 (6 bases). Germline V lookup: CDR1 MNHEY, CDR2 SVGAGI. V was shortened by 6 bases and J by 1 base, with 9 bases between the two germline ends. The CDR3 consists of 13 residues. The CDR3 region has the DNA TGTGCCAGCAGACCGGACAGTAACTATGGCTACACCTTC. Its protein is CASRPDSNYGYTF.

This chain links TRBV6-5 with TRBJ2-5; 7 nucleotides match TRBD1. CDR1 is MNHEY and CDR2 is SVGAGI in the germline V gene. Losses at the gene ends were 6 bases for V and 2 bases for J; bases not matched to a gene: 6. This CDR3 comprises 14 residues. This CDR3 reads CASRPGQAQETQYF. CDR3 nucleotide sequence: TGTGCCAGCAGACCCGGACAGGCTCAAGAGACCCAGTACTTC.

This clone appeared once. The chain links TRBV29-1 to TRBJ1-3; D perhaps matches TRBD1 (6 bases). CDR3 length: 13 residues. CDR1 and CDR2 from the germline V gene are SQVTM and ANQGSEA. The V end lost 7 bases, the J end lost 2 bases, and 12 bases lay between the germline ends. CDR3 residues: CSGQKGAGNTIYF. In DNA form, the CDR3 reads TGCAGCGGGCAGAAGGGGGCTGGAAACACCATATATTTT.

This clone was recorded a few times. V usage is TRBV7-9 and J usage is TRBJ2-1; TRBD1 or TRBD2 may be the D gene (7 bases each). The V end was cut by 5 bases, the J end by 3 bases, with 17 bases between. This CDR3 is built from 16 residues. CDR1 SEHNR and CDR2 FQNEAQ come from the germline V gene (reference sequence). The CDR3 protein is CASSHSSRGGYNEQFF. The CDR3 coding sequence is TGTGCCAGCAGCCATTCCAGCAGGGGGGGCTACAATGAGCAGTTCTTC.

The sample holds one count of this clone. J is TRBJ2-6 and V is TRBV5-1; D is undetermined. The CDR3 loop spans 15 amino acids. In germline, CDR1 is SGHRS, CDR2 YFSETQ. Trimming removed 5 bases at V and 0 bases at J, with 9 bases between. The CDR3 DNA follows: TGCGCCAGCAGTCCAAGTATCTCTGGGGCCAACGTCCTGACTTTC. Encoded protein: CASSPSISGANVLTF.

This clone was observed a single time. The CDR3 bases are TGTGCCAGCAGCCTGTATAGCAATCAGCCCCAGCATTTT. Its translation: CASSLYSNQPQHF. The chain recombines TRBV12-3 or TRBV12-4 with TRBJ1-5, with D hard to call. Trimming took off 6 bases at V and 0 bases at J, with 6 bases between the two ends. This CDR3 region has 13 residues.

The chain couples TRBV6-5 to TRBJ1-1, with D unresolved. V lost 0 bases, J lost 8 bases, and 10 bases lay in between. Germline V gives CDR1 MNHEY, CDR2 SVGAGI. The CDR3 is 13 amino acids. CDR3 in DNA: TGTGCCAGCAGTTACTCGACTAGAGGCGAAGCTTTCTTT. Protein product: CASSYSTRGEAFF.

V gene TRBV5-1 combines with J gene TRBJ1-1, with D perhaps TRBD1 (5 bases). This CDR3 is 15 amino acids long. The germline V and J ends were trimmed by 4 bases and 4 bases, with 17 bases remaining between them. Germline CDR1 SGHRS, CDR2 YFSETQ. CDR3 region: CASSPAGAGSTEAFF. CDR3 in DNA: TGCGCCAGCAGCCCGGCCGGGGCGGGGAGCACTGAAGCTTTCTTT.

This clone was detected only a few times. This rearrangement joins TRBV6-5 to TRBJ1-2; D remains unclear. This CDR3 has 15 amino acids. Germline lookup yields CDR1 MNHEY and CDR2 SVGAGI. V was trimmed by 2 bases and J by 4 bases, leaving 14 bases between them. The DNA of the CDR3 is TGTGCCAGCAGTTACCACGACGGGAAAACCTATGGCTACACCTTC. This codes for CASSYHDGKTYGYTF.

The V gene is TRBV6-5, the J gene TRBJ2-7; 7 nucleotides agree with TRBD1. Germline CDR1 reads MNHEY; CDR2 reads SVGAGI. CDR3 size: 14 residues. After removal of 7 bases from V and 2 bases from J, the junction contained 8 bases not matched to a gene. DNA of the CDR3: TGTGCCAGCAAAATGACAGGGAAAGCCTACGAGCAGTACTTC. This gives the protein CASKMTGKAYEQYF.

The V and J genes are TRBV3-1 (or the pseudogene TRBV3-2) and TRBJ1-6; D is perhaps TRBD1 (5 bases). Trimming pared 2 bases from V and 14 bases from J, leaving 25 bases between. Germline CDR1 is LGHDT and CDR2 is YNNKEL (reference sequence). The CDR3 runs 17 residues. CDR3 region: CASSQRDLGPYYRALHF. Here the CDR3 DNA reads TGTGCCAGCAGCCAAAGGGACTTGGGGCCCTATTATCGAGCCCTCCACTTT.

V is TRBV7-9 and J is TRBJ2-3; D uncertain. The germline V gene encodes CDR1 SEHNR and CDR2 FQNEAQ (reference sequence). The V end was cut by 4 bases, the J end by 3 bases, with 5 bases between. The CDR3 covers 12 residues. The CDR3 nucleotides read TGTGCCAGCAGCTCTATAACAGATACGCAGTATTTT. Translation gives CASSSITDTQYF.

V gene TRBV7-2 combines with J gene TRBJ2-7, with D possibly TRBD2 on 7 matching bases. Germline loops: CDR1 SGHTA, CDR2 FQGNSA. This CDR3 region has 15 residues. V was cut by 3 bases and J by 2 bases, with 14 bases left in between. DNA of the CDR3: TGTGCCAGCAGCTTGGGGGGGCACGATCCCTACGAGCAGTACTTC. This translates into CASSLGGHDPYEQYF.

The rearrangement uses TRBV7-9 and TRBJ1-2; D is ambiguous. CDR1 SEHNR and CDR2 FQNEAQ come from the germline V gene (reference sequence). V lost 2 bases and J 0 bases, leaving 7 bases between the germline ends. This CDR3 is 14 amino acids long. The CDR3 DNA sequence: TGTGCCAGCAGCTTATTCGGAGCTAACTATGGCTACACCTTC. It translates to CASSLFGANYGYTF.

The V gene is TRBV6-5, the J gene TRBJ1-5; no clear D gene. The V gene lost 6 bases and the J gene lost 4 bases, with 16 bases spanning the gap. This CDR3 has 15 amino acids. Germline CDR1 reads MNHEY; CDR2 reads SVGAGI. The CDR3 is CASRKQRRDNQPQHF. The CDR3 DNA reads TGTGCCAGCAGAAAACAGAGGAGGGATAATCAGCCCCAGCATTTT.

The CDR3 reads CAISSIGGGTSIQETQYF. The DNA for the CDR3 is TGTGCCATCAGTTCCATTGGCGGGGGGACCTCGATACAAGAGACCCAGTACTTC. V and J are TRBV10-3 and TRBJ2-5, with 8 positions matching TRBD2. CDR3 length: 18 amino acids. CDR1 ENHRY and CDR2 SYGVKD come from the germline V gene. V lost 5 bases and J lost 2; bases outside the gene matches: 16.